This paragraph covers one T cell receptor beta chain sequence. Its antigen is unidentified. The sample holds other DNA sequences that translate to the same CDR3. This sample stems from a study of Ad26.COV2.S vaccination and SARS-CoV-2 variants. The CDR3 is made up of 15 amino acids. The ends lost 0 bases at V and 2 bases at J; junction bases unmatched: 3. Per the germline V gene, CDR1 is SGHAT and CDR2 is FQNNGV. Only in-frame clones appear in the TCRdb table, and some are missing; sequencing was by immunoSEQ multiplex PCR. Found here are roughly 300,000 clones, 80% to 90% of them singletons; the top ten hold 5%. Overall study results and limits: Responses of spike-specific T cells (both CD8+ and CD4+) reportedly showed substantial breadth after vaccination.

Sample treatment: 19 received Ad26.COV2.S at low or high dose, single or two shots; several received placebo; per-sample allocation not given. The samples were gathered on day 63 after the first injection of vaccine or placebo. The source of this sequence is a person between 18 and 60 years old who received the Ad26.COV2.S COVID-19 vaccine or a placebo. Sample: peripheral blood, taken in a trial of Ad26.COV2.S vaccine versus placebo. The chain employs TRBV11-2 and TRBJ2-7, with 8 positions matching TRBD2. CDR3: CASSLEAGGPYEQYF. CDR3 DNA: TGTGCCAGCAGCTTAGAGGCGGGGGGTCCCTACGAGCAGTACTTC.